The 10 T cell receptor beta chains presented below share a single source sample, sequenced in a study of T cells after yellow fever vaccination. A single record per CDR3 protein comes from TCRdb applying MiXCR to the 5' RACE reads. Of approximately 330,000 distinct CDR3 sequences detected, about 12% appear once; the ten largest clones hold about 3%. The sequenced sample was CD4+ T cells sorted from PBMCs, obtained 15 days after the yellow fever booster vaccination. These receptors were taken from a man aged 18 to 29 who received the YFV17D yellow fever vaccine.

This clonotype was detected only a few times. The V and J genes are TRBV4-3 and TRBJ1-5; D is perhaps TRBD1 (6 bases). Trimming pared 4 bases from V and 6 bases from J, leaving 13 bases between. Germline CDR1 is LGHNA and CDR2 is YSLEER. The CDR3 is 14 amino acids. This CDR3 is CASSPGEYTQPQHF. The CDR3 DNA sequence: TGCGCCAGCAGCCCAGGGGAGTATACTCAGCCCCAGCATTTT.

This clonotype was recorded at least ten times. J is TRBJ2-1 and V is TRBV27, with D unresolved. V lost 8 bases and J 4 bases, leaving 12 bases between the germline ends. Germline V gives CDR1 MNHEY, CDR2 SMNVEV (reference sequence). The CDR3 is made up of 13 amino acids. The CDR3 DNA is TGTGCCAGCTCCGCGAAGGAATACAATGAGCAGTTCTTC. Translation: CASSAKEYNEQFF.

J is TRBJ2-7 and V is TRBV7-2, with 15 bases aligning to TRBD2. The CDR3 consists of 15 residues. Trimming took 5 bases from V and 4 from J; bases not matched to a gene: 3. Germline CDR1 is SGHTA and CDR2 is FQGNSA. The CDR3 spells CASSTGLAGGYEQYV. Here the CDR3 DNA reads TGTGCCAGCAGCACGGGACTAGCGGGGGGATACGAGCAGTACGTC.

This clonotype showed up many times. The chain joins TRBV4-1 to TRBJ2-2, with 9 nucleotides matching TRBD1. Germline V gives CDR1 MGHRA, CDR2 YSYEKL. The junction had 5 bases not matched to a gene; V was cut back by 2 bases and J by 1 base. This CDR3 has 17 amino acids. The CDR3 DNA sequence: TGCGCCAGCAGCCAAACTGGACAGGGGAGGAACACCGGGGAGCTGTTTTTT. The encoded protein is CASSQTGQGRNTGELFF.

This clonotype showed up just a few times. The rearrangement links TRBV6-1 to TRBJ2-7, with D possibly TRBD2 on 5 matching bases. The CDR3 length is 15 residues. CDR1 is MNHNS and CDR2 is SASEGT in the germline V gene. V was cut by 5 bases and J by 3 bases, with 17 bases left in between. Written as DNA, the CDR3 is TGTGCCAGCAGTTGGACGCCGGGGTTGTACTACGAGCAGTACTTC. It translates to CASSWTPGLYYEQYF.

V is TRBV4-1 and J is TRBJ2-5; D remains ambiguous. CDR3 length: 14 amino acids. The V gene lost 4 bases and the J gene lost 2 bases, with 11 bases spanning the gap. Germline V lookup: CDR1 MGHRA, CDR2 YSYEKL. The CDR3 sequence: CASSPATSQETQYF. CDR3 nucleotide sequence: TGCGCCAGCAGCCCGGCTACCTCACAAGAGACCCAGTACTTC.

Ten or more counts support this clonotype. The rearrangement uses TRBV4-1 and TRBJ2-3; 8 nucleotides line up with TRBD2. Germline trimming cut 0 bases from V and 8 bases from J; bases unmatched to any gene: 10. This CDR3 contains 16 residues. Germline V lookup: CDR1 MGHRA, CDR2 YSYEKL. CDR3 protein: CASSQEPSGLSSTQYF. CDR3 nucleotide sequence: TGCGCCAGCAGCCAAGAACCTAGCGGGCTCTCCAGTACGCAGTATTTT.

This clonotype was counted once. V and J are TRBV4-3 and TRBJ2-1, with TRBD2 matching 8 bases. CDR1 and CDR2 (germline): LGHNA, YSLEER. The CDR3 is 13 residues long. The V segment lost 0 bases and the J segment 12 bases; nucleotides outside the gene matches: 4. DNA of the CDR3: TGCGCCAGCAGCCAAGAGAGCGGGGGAGGGCAGTTCTTC. The encoded protein is CASSQESGGGQFF.

This clonotype was detected a few times. This chain links TRBV28 with TRBJ1-1; D ambiguous. In germline, CDR1 is MDHEN, CDR2 SYDVKM. The V gene lost 7 bases and the J gene lost 4 bases, with 13 bases spanning the gap. The CDR3 has 13 amino acids. This CDR3 is CASTLRRSTEAFF. The CDR3, as DNA: TGTGCCAGCACCCTGCGGAGGAGCACTGAAGCTTTCTTT.

The J gene is TRBJ2-1, the V gene TRBV5-1, with 16 bases identical to TRBD2. V shed 4 bases and J 8 bases; nucleotides not matched to a gene: 12. The CDR3 totals 18 residues. The germline CDR1 and CDR2 sequences are SGHRS and YFSETQ. The CDR3 bases are TGCGCCAGCAGCAGCGGGGGACTAGCGGGGGGGCGCCTAGATGAGCAGTTCTTC. Protein sequence: CASSSGGLAGGRLDEQFF.